Here is one T cell receptor beta chain with its context. Using immunoSEQ multiplex PCR, the repertoire was profiled, and TCRdb retains in-frame clones only, with some absent. The sample includes 30,000 to 40,000 clones, roughly 91% of them seen just once. V gave up 0 bases and J gave up 8 bases, with 7 bases separating them. CDR1 and CDR2 from the germline V gene are SEHNR and FQNEAQ (reference sequence). The CDR3 spans 12 residues. The sample comes from a study of blood T cell repertoires in COVID-19. In the study overall: COVID-19 samples collected from the United States, Italy and Spain covered acute and convalescent phases. Sources were T cells, B-cell-depleted T cells, or PBMCs; the material itself was cDNA or gDNA.

The clonotype comes from a man aged 55 to 70 with active COVID-19. The rearrangement joins TRBV7-9 to TRBJ1-1, with D tentatively TRBD1 (5 bases). Sequencing was carried out using peripheral blood. The CDR3 spells CASSLAQGEAFF. DNA of the CDR3: TGTGCCAGCAGCTTAGCGCAGGGAGAAGCTTTCTTT.